Listed below are T cell receptor beta chains from one sample, sequenced in a study of cytomegalovirus exposure and HLA in healthy donors. Measured with immunoSEQ multiplex PCR; TCRdb has only the in-frame clones, and not every one. The data show 150,000 to 200,000 clones, with around 77% seen just once and around 2.5% held by the top ten. Sequences were obtained from PBMCs. The origin of the receptors is a man aged 55-75 years in good health and CMV-seronegative. Each CDR3 is given with its conserved first and last residue. A D gene is named only where the DNA matches it firmly. A row's size may be missing; if present it is once, few, many or a size class.

abundance: -
j_gene: TRBJ2-3
v_gene: TRBV19
d_gene: TRBD2
CDR3aa: CASSSRLAGGSADTQYF
CDR3nt: TGTGCCAGTAGTTCCAGACTAGCGGGGGGTTCGGCAGATACGCAGTATTTT

abundance: -
j_gene: TRBJ1-5
v_gene: TRBV28
d_gene: TRBD1
CDR3aa: CASKPLMTGSNQPQHF
CDR3nt: TGTGCCAGTAAGCCCTTGATGACAGGGAGCAATCAGCCCCAGCATTTT

abundance: few
j_gene: TRBJ2-7
v_gene: TRBV7-9
d_gene: -
CDR3aa: CASSPIQGEQYF
CDR3nt: TGTGCCAGCAGCCCGATTCAGGGGGAGCAGTACTTC

abundance: -
j_gene: TRBJ1-1
v_gene: TRBV5-1
d_gene: -
CDR3aa: CASSLDGLGGSEAFF
CDR3nt: TGCGCCAGCAGCTTGGATGGTTTGGGGGGAAGTGAAGCTTTCTTT

abundance: -
j_gene: TRBJ2-3
v_gene: TRBV29-1
d_gene: TRBD2
CDR3aa: CSVVGGGTQYF
CDR3nt: TGCAGCGTTGTTGGGGGGGGGACGCAGTATTTT

abundance: -
j_gene: TRBJ1-1
v_gene: TRBV27
d_gene: TRBD1
CDR3aa: CATRTGNTEAFF
CDR3nt: TGTGCCACAAGGACAGGGAACACTGAAGCTTTCTTT

abundance: -
j_gene: TRBJ2-1
v_gene: TRBV2
d_gene: -
CDR3aa: CASKGWGGAGEQFF
CDR3nt: TGTGCCAGCAAAGGGTGGGGGGGCGCCGGTGAGCAGTTCTTC

abundance: -
j_gene: TRBJ1-2
v_gene: TRBV2
d_gene: -
CDR3aa: CASSAQGKNGYTF
CDR3nt: TGTGCCAGCAGTGCGCAGGGCAAGAATGGCTACACCTTC

abundance: -
j_gene: TRBJ1-4
v_gene: TRBV30
d_gene: -
CDR3aa: CACSGNAEKLFF
CDR3nt: TGTGCCTGCTCGGGGAATGCCGAAAAACTGTTTTTT

abundance: -
j_gene: TRBJ2-1
v_gene: TRBV29-1
d_gene: TRBD2
CDR3aa: CSVGSSGGNEQFF
CDR3nt: TGCAGCGTTGGATCTAGCGGGGGGAATGAGCAGTTCTTC

abundance: once
j_gene: TRBJ2-1
v_gene: TRBV5-1
d_gene: -
CDR3aa: CASSLAEGGSYNEQFF
CDR3nt: TGCGCCAGCAGCTTGGCTGAGGGCGGCTCCTACAATGAGCAGTTCTTC

abundance: -
j_gene: TRBJ1-1
v_gene: TRBV6-1
d_gene: -
CDR3aa: CASMRADTMNTEAFF
CDR3nt: TGTGCCAGCATGAGGGCAGATACTATGAACACTGAAGCTTTCTTT

abundance: once
j_gene: TRBJ2-2
v_gene: TRBV29-1
d_gene: -
CDR3aa: CSVRENTGELFF
CDR3nt: TGCAGCGTGCGGGAGAACACCGGGGAGCTGTTTTTT

abundance: -
j_gene: TRBJ1-6
v_gene: TRBV7-6
d_gene: TRBD1
CDR3aa: CASSRQGQGNSPLHF
CDR3nt: TGTGCCAGCAGCAGACAGGGACAGGGAAATTCACCCCTCCACTTT

abundance: once
j_gene: TRBJ2-7
v_gene: TRBV5-4
d_gene: TRBD1
CDR3aa: CASSLEGQGEVEQYF
CDR3nt: TGTGCCAGCAGCTTGGAGGGACAGGGGGAAGTTGAGCAGTACTTC